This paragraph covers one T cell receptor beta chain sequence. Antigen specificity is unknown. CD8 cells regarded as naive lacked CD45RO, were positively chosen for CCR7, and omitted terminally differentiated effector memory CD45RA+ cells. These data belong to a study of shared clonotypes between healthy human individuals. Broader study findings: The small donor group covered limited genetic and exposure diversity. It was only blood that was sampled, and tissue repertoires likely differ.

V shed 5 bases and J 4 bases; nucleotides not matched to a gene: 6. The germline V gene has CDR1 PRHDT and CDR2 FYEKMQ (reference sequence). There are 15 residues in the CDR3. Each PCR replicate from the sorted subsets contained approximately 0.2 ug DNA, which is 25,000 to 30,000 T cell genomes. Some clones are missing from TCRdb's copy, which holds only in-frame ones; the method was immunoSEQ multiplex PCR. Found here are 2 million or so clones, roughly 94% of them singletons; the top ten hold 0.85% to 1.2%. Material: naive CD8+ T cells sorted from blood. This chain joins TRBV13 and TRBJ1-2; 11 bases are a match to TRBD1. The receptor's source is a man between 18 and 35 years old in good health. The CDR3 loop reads CASSKGQGASYGYTF. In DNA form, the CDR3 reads TGTGCCAGCAGCAAAGGACAGGGGGCAAGCTATGGCTACACCTTC.